The rows below give T cell receptor beta chains drawn from one sample of a study of blood T cell repertoires in COVID-19. Profiling relied on immunoSEQ multiplex PCR, and the TCRdb table lists in-frame clones only, not all of them. Found here are tens of thousands of clones, 75% to 90% of them singletons; the top ten hold about 16%. Input material: peripheral blood. These receptor sequences come from a human donor in a cohort sampled during active COVID-19. The CDR3 runs from the conserved cysteine through the conserved F or W. The order of the fields is D gene, V gene, J gene, CDR3 length, CDR3 protein, CDR3 DNA. The D gene is left open where the match is weak.

TRBD1	TRBV19	TRBJ1-4	15	CASSSLQGSGEKLFF	TGTGCCAGTAGTTCACTACAGGGGTCGGGTGAAAAACTGTTTTTT
.	TRBV18	TRBJ2-1	14	CASSLDLAYNEQFF	TGTGCCAGCTCACTGGACTTGGCCTACAATGAGCAGTTCTTC
.	TRBV2	TRBJ2-1	12	CASSIQGYEQFF	TGTGCCAGCAGTATCCAGGGGTATGAGCAGTTCTTC
.	TRBV30	TRBJ1-6	14	CACSQGNYNSPLHF	TGTGCCTGTTCCCAGGGCAACTATAATTCACCCCTCCACTTT
.	TRBV18	TRBJ1-3	15	CASSPDTVSGNTIYF	TGTGCCAGCTCGCCCGACACCGTCTCTGGAAACACCATATATTTT
.	TRBV11-1	TRBJ2-5	14	CASSAQGTQETQYF	TGTGCCAGCAGCGCTCAGGGGACCCAAGAGACCCAGTACTTC
TRBD1	TRBV11-1	TRBJ1-2	15	CASTYRTGGWYGYTF	TGTGCCAGCACCTATAGGACAGGGGGGTGGTATGGCTACACCTTC
.	TRBV5-5	TRBJ1-6	15	CASSLRTAINSPLHF	TGTGCCAGCAGCCTCCGGACAGCCATAAATTCACCCCTCCACTTT
TRBD1	TRBV6-5	TRBJ1-2	14	CASSPGTGSFGYTF	TGTGCCAGCAGTCCCGGGACAGGATCTTTTGGCTACACCTTC
.	TRBV10-3	TRBJ1-5	15	CAISDGGVANQPQHF	TGTGCCATCAGTGACGGGGGGGTAGCGAATCAGCCCCAGCATTTT
.	TRBV30	TRBJ2-4	13	CAWGRLDSIIQYF	TGTGCCTGGGGTCGTTTGGACAGTATAATTCAGTACTTC
TRBD1	TRBV2	TRBJ1-5	14	CASSRQGFNQPQHF	TGTGCCAGCAGTAGACAGGGTTTCAATCAGCCCCAGCATTTT
TRBD1	TRBV30	TRBJ1-5	15	CAWSVSTGINQPQHF	TGTGCCTGGAGTGTATCGACAGGGATTAATCAGCCCCAGCATTTT